This TCR beta chain was recovered during a study of T cells in Graves' hyperthyroidism and ophthalmopathy. Study context: Initial diagnosis, before any treatment, was when peripheral blood was collected.

This clonotype was found once. Its antigen is undetermined. RNA transcripts were the template for amplifying TCR beta CDR3 regions. HTBI primers were the set used in a first-round RT-PCR of the TCR CDR3. TCRdb called the multiplex PCR reads again in MiXCR, with one record for every CDR3 protein. Of roughly 350,000 distinct CDR3 sequences in the sample, about 14% are singletons; the top ten hold about 20%. Diagnoses were made from clinical symptoms, serum measures (thyroxine and TRAb), thyroid ultrasound and orbital computed tomography. CDR3 length: 16 residues. Germline CDR1 and CDR2: SGDLS and YYNGEE. Study outcomes and limitations: Before onset, by a median of around six months, the model predicted ophthalmopathy.

The material sequenced was blood. The receptor was isolated from a woman aged 30 to 39 with Graves' ophthalmopathy. The rearrangement uses TRBV9 and TRBJ2-3, with D maybe TRBD1 (6 bases). The last part of the DNA fits TRBJ1-5 better; the J call may be wrong. This chain's CDR3 is CASSVWGGGGSDTQHF. CDR3 bases: TGTGCCAGCAGCGTATGGGGGGGGGGCGGTTCAGATACGCAGCATTTT.